This TCR beta chain originates from a study of EBV T-cell therapy then PD-1 blockade in nasopharyngeal carcinoma. TCRdb keeps only in-frame clones here, not all; method: immunoSEQ multiplex PCR. The repertoire holds 14,000 or so clones, with around 84% as singletons. This clone was seen a single time. As yet, its antigen is unknown. The CDR3 spans 15 residues. Germline V CDR1 and CDR2: LNHDA, SQIVND (reference sequence). Unmatched junction bases numbered 9, after V lost 6 bases and J lost 2 bases. Treatment: AdE1-LMPpoly-expanded autologous EBV-specific T-cell therapy followed by anti-PD-1 nivolumab. Here the sequenced sample was CD8+ T cells from blood, taken at approximately day 100 from a patient whose treatment included autologous EBV-specific T cells and nivolumab. The source is a man aged 35-49 years with nasopharyngeal carcinoma. The chain has TRBV19 and TRBJ2-5; 7 bases are shared with TRBD1. The CDR3 loop is CASSPQGVKQETQYF. In DNA form, the CDR3 reads TGTGCCAGTAGCCCCCAGGGGGTTAAGCAAGAGACCCAGTACTTC.